This T cell receptor (beta chain) originates from a study of blood T cell repertoires in COVID-19. Study in general: Samples taken during acute and convalescent COVID-19 were collected in the United States, Italy and Spain. T cells, B-cell-depleted T cells, or PBMCs supplied cDNA or gDNA.

Clones were read by immunoSEQ multiplex PCR, and TCRdb kept only the in-frame ones, dropping some. The data show 20,000 to 25,000 clones, approximately 92% seen once. The germline V gene encodes CDR1 MGHRA and CDR2 YSYEKL. The V end lost 6 bases, the J end lost 4 bases, and 21 bases lay between the germline ends. This CDR3 is built from 16 residues. Sequenced material: peripheral blood. J is TRBJ1-2 and V is TRBV4-1; a possible D gene is TRBD1 (6 bases). This TCR derives from a human donor in a cohort sampled during active COVID-19. CDR3 bases: TGCGCCAGCAGACCCGACCCACAGGGCTGGAGCTATGGCTACACCTTC. It encodes CASRPDPQGWSYGYTF.